Reported below is one T cell receptor beta chain. The data derive from a study of blood T cell repertoires in COVID-19. Study overall: COVID-19 samples collected from the United States, Italy and Spain covered acute and convalescent phases.

Germline V gene sequence: CDR1 SGHNT, CDR2 YYREEE (reference sequence). CDR3 length equals 15 residues. V dropped 4 bases and J dropped 6 bases, with 16 bases sitting between them. Profiling relied on immunoSEQ multiplex PCR, and the TCRdb table lists in-frame clones only, not all of them. The repertoire holds over 300,000 clones, approximately 85% seen once, with roughly 2% in the top ten. The V call is TRBV5-4, the J call TRBJ2-2, with D perhaps TRBD2 (5 bases). This clonotype originated in a man younger than 45 who had recovered from COVID-19. Sequenced input: PBMCs or T cells enriched from blood (not recorded which). The DNA for the CDR3 is TGTGCCAGCAGCCTTTTCGGGTTAGCGCCCGGGGAGCTGTTTTTT. Translation gives CASSLFGLAPGELFF. Using reference TRBV5-4 and TRBJ2-2 for the parts outside the CDR3, the full variable domain is ETGVTQSPTHLIKTRGQQVTLRCSSQSGHNTVSWYQQALGQGPQFIFQYYREEENGRGNFPPRFSGLQFPNYSSELNVNALELDDSALYLCASSLFGLAPGELFFGEGSRLTVL.